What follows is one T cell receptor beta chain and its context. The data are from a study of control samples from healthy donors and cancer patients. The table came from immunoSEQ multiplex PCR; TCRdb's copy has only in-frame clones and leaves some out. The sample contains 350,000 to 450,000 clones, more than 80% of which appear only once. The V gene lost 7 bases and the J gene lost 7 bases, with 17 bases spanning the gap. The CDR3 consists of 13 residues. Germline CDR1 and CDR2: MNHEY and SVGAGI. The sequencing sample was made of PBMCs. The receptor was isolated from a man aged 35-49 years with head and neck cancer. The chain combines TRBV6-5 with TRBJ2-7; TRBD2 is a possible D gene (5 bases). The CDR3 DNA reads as TGTGCCAGCAACCCGGGATTAGATTTGGAGCAGTACTTC. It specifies CASNPGLDLEQYF.